What follows describes a single T cell receptor beta chain. This clonotype is assessed as medium-sized (0.01 to 0.1%). The antigen it binds to is not known. Base qualities are not at hand, and no much larger clone is one base apart. The listed sequencing device is Illumina HiSeq 2500. Quantitative 5'-RACE with molecular barcodes was the method used to prepare the TCR beta libraries. In the source study's methods: To identify disease-linked TCR variants, a new computational method was used, one built on a probabilistic model of VDJ rearrangement. TCRdb passed the public sequencing reads through fastp at Q25 and MiXCR, retaining productive beta sequences. Rows with one shared CDR3 protein collapse into an entry with the most common genes and DNA. In this record, the V and J calls reflect TCRdb's handling and not the investigators' own analysis. In all, the sample holds tens of thousands of distinct CDR3 sequences, and approximately 6% of those were seen once. The ten largest clones take up 12% of the sample.

The V end loses 3 bases and the J end loses 5 bases, and a stretch of 7 bases separates them. The germline V gene encodes CDR1 MDHEN and CDR2 SYDVKM. The CDR3 sequence holds 13 residues, the cysteine and phenylalanine included. Only the CDR3 region is kept as DNA, spanning 39 bases read in frame from base 1. The sample belongs to a study of CD8 T cells in ankylosing spondylitis (dated by TCRdb to the late 2010s). For context, the study as a whole: To find TCR variants linked to disease, the study profiled T cell receptor beta repertoires in ankylosing spondylitis patients and healthy donors. The whole study cohort included 90 to 120 healthy donors and over 20 ankylosing spondylitis patients. Peripheral blood samples were taken, and synovial fluid was additionally collected from ankylosing spondylitis patients.

Overall study results and their limits: In peripheral blood, the disease-linked clones were found at relatively low frequencies and had a CD8+ phenotype. Significant enrichment of the disease-linked clones was reported in matched synovial fluid samples from ankylosing spondylitis patients. Blood from ankylosing spondylitis patients appeared to be characterized by a TCR beta motif composed of under ten highly homologous amino acid variants. Some of the motif variants had been reported before in the synovial fluid and blood of reactive arthritis patients, a finding that suggests common disease-initiation mechanisms.

This receptor was identified in a male donor with ankylosing spondylitis or in good health (not recorded which). The sequenced sample consisted of blood, either unsorted or a sorted T cell fraction (not recorded which). The receptor chain draws on TRBV28 and TRBJ2-2; TRBD2 is possibly the D segment (6 matching bases). CDR3 region: CASSFRGTGELFF. Read as DNA, the sequence is TGTGCCAGCAGTTTTCGGGGGACCGGGGAGCTGTTTTTT.